This T cell receptor (beta chain) was obtained from a study of T cells in Graves' hyperthyroidism and ophthalmopathy. General observations from the study: In the blood, most expanded thyroid clonotypes above 0.001 appeared as well. Researchers report that a 13 V-J model separated ophthalmopathy from stable hyperthyroidism.

Amplified TCR beta CDR3 regions came from RNA transcripts. The TCR CDR3 first-round RT-PCR relied on the HTBI primer set. TCRdb reanalysed the multiplex PCR reads using MiXCR and keeps one entry per CDR3 protein. The sample has some 350,000 distinct CDR3 sequences, roughly 13% seen once. CDR1 is SGHVS, CDR2 FQNEAQ, per germline. The CDR3 is 15 amino acids. The V and J ends lost 5 bases and 7 bases respectively, with 17 bases between them. The study included ophthalmopathy patients with Clinical Activity Score at least 3, NOSPECS grade at least 4 and duration under 3 months. Clinical symptoms, serum thyroxine, TRAb, thyroid ultrasound and orbital computed tomography established diagnosis. Worth noting for this clonotype: Antigen: not known.

This clonotype originated in a woman aged 40 to 50 with Graves' ophthalmopathy. The J gene is TRBJ1-4, the V gene TRBV7-8; possibly TRBD1 for D (5 bases). Sequenced material: blood. The CDR3 sequence: CASSARGGWGEKLFF. CDR3 in DNA: TGTGCCAGCAGCGCCCGGGGGGGATGGGGTGAAAAACTGTTTTTT.